Shown below are 17 T cell receptor beta chains from a single sample sequenced in a study of blood T cell repertoires in COVID-19. Assay: immunoSEQ multiplex PCR; the TCRdb copy retains only in-frame clones and omits some. The sample contains more than 60,000 clones, 88% of which appear only once. Sequencing was done on a sample of peripheral blood. The receptors here all came from a woman aged 60-75 years with COVID-19, enrolled during active disease.

This chain links TRBV30 with TRBJ2-3; 12 positions agree with TRBD2. V was pared by 6 bases and J by 10 bases, with 8 bases of the junction left unmatched. The CDR3 consists of 13 residues. CDR1 GTSNPN and CDR2 SVGIG come from the germline V gene (reference sequence). CDR3 nucleotides: TGTGCCTGCGAGCTAGCGGGGGGGCCATCGCAGTATTTT. Encoded protein: CACELAGGPSQYF.

V and J are TRBV19 and TRBJ1-5; maybe TRBD1 (5 bases). This CDR3 has 15 amino acids. Germline V lookup: CDR1 LNHDA, CDR2 SQIVND (reference sequence). Trimming took off 7 bases at V and 2 bases at J, with 15 bases between the two ends. The CDR3 here is CASTRTGVGNQPQHF. DNA for the CDR3: TGTGCCAGTACCAGAACGGGGGTCGGCAATCAGCCCCAGCATTTT.

V and J are TRBV18 and TRBJ2-7, with 8 bases lining up with TRBD1. CDR3 length: 14 amino acids. Germline lookup yields CDR1 KGHSH and CDR2 LQKENI. V gave up 4 bases and J gave up 4 bases; unmatched junction bases: 6. The CDR3 here is CASSRSGTGYEQYF. CDR3 DNA: TGTGCCAGCTCACGCTCCGGGACAGGATACGAGCAGTACTTC.

The chain's CDR3 is CASSPAAGGEYEQYF. The CDR3, as DNA: TGTGCCAGCTCACCAGCAGCAGGGGGCGAATACGAGCAGTACTTC. The V and J genes are TRBV18 and TRBJ2-7, with 8 bases aligning to TRBD1. The CDR3 is 15 amino acids. The germline gives CDR1 KGHSH, CDR2 LQKENI. Trimming at V came to 2 bases and at J to 4 bases, leaving 7 bases not matched to a gene. Looking up the rest from reference TRBV18 and TRBJ2-7 gives the full variable domain: NAGVMQNPRHLVRRRGQEARLRCSPMKGHSHVYWYRQLPEEGLKFMVYLQKENIIDESGMPKERFSAEFPKEGPSILRIQQVVRGDSAAYFCASSPAAGGEYEQYFGPGTRLTVT.

The chain recombines TRBV28 with TRBJ1-5; D possibly corresponds to TRBD1 (5 bases). The CDR3 is 14 residues long. Germline V gene sequence: CDR1 MDHEN, CDR2 SYDVKM. V was cut by 7 bases and J by 2 bases, with 12 bases left in between. CDR3: CASKPGLRNQPQHF. CDR3 bases: TGTGCCAGCAAACCGGGACTTCGCAATCAGCCCCAGCATTTT.

The chain employs TRBV25-1 and TRBJ2-1, with TRBD2 matching over 7 bases. CDR1 is MGHDK and CDR2 is SYGVNS in the germline V gene. This CDR3 has 10 residues. Trimming at V came to 8 bases and at J to 15 bases, leaving 7 bases not matched to a gene. CDR3 amino acids: CASGGGLTFF. The CDR3, as DNA: TGTGCCAGCGGGGGGGGACTGACGTTCTTC. The whole variable domain, remainder taken from reference TRBV25-1 and TRBJ2-1, is EADIYQTPRYLVIGTGKKITLECSQTMGHDKMYWYQQDPGMELHLIHYSYGVNSTEKGDLSSESTVSRIRTEHFPLTLESARPSHTSQYLCASGGGLTFFGPGTRLTVL.

The chain couples TRBV12-5 to TRBJ2-3, with 7 positions matching TRBD1. The ends lost 7 bases at V and 0 bases at J; junction bases unmatched: 7. The CDR3 covers 15 residues. Germline CDR1 LGHNT, CDR2 FRNRAP. The CDR3 region is CASAQTGSSTDTQYF. The CDR3 DNA is TGTGCTAGTGCCCAGACAGGGTCTAGCACAGATACGCAGTATTTT.

The chain joins TRBV14 to TRBJ2-3; tentative D call: TRBD2 (5 bases). Trimming took 4 bases from V and 4 from J, leaving 12 bases between them. Germline V gene data show CDR1 as SGHDN and CDR2 as FVKESK. The length of the CDR3 is 14 residues. The CDR3 region is CASSLDLLADTQYF. Here the CDR3 DNA reads TGTGCCAGCAGCCTAGATTTACTAGCAGATACGCAGTATTTT.

This chain uses TRBV6-5 with TRBJ1-2; weak D call: TRBD1 (5 bases). This CDR3 comprises 13 residues. Between the trimmed V and J ends, which lost 0 bases and 11 bases, there was a span of 13 bases. Germline V gene sequence: CDR1 MNHEY, CDR2 SVGAGI. The CDR3: CASSYSARVGYTF. CDR3 sequence (DNA): TGTGCCAGCAGTTACTCGGCCAGGGTTGGTTACACCTTC.

The chain is built from TRBV18 and TRBJ1-2, with D unclear. This CDR3 has 13 amino acids. V was pared by 2 bases and J by 6 bases, with 10 bases between. Germline V gene sequence: CDR1 KGHSH, CDR2 LQKENI. The CDR3 region is CASSPMEDDGYTF. CDR3 DNA: TGTGCCAGCTCACCAATGGAGGACGATGGCTACACCTTC.

The chain is built from TRBV10-3 and TRBJ1-1; D is ambiguous. This CDR3 comprises 14 residues. Germline V gene data show CDR1 as ENHRY and CDR2 as SYGVKD. V was cut by 0 bases and J by 3 bases, with 8 bases left in between. The CDR3 DNA follows: TGTGCCATCAGTGAGTCTACTGGTGACACTGAAGCTTTCTTT. This encodes CAISESTGDTEAFF.

The chain combines TRBV10-2 with TRBJ1-5, with D perhaps matching TRBD1 (6 bases). CDR3 length: 13 residues. CDR1 and CDR2 (germline): WSHSY, SAAADI. Trimming removed 4 bases at V and 6 bases at J, with 10 bases between. For the CDR3, the DNA is TGCGCCAGCAGTGGCCAGGGGTTTCAGCCCCAGCATTTT. Its protein product is CASSGQGFQPQHF.

The chain couples TRBV5-4 to TRBJ2-5; TRBD1 matches at 7 bases. After removal of 4 bases from V and 4 bases from J, the junction contained 10 bases not matched to a gene. CDR1 and CDR2 (germline): SGHNT, YYREEE (reference sequence). The CDR3 loop spans 15 amino acids. CDR3 coding DNA: TGTGCCAGCAGCCTCCCAGGGGCAGGGGGAGAGACCCAGTACTTC. Translating it yields CASSLPGAGGETQYF. Full variable domain (missing parts from reference TRBV5-4 and TRBJ2-5): ETGVTQSPTHLIKTRGQQVTLRCSSQSGHNTVSWYQQALGQGPQFIFQYYREEENGRGNFPPRFSGLQFPNYSSELNVNALELDDSALYLCASSLPGAGGETQYFGPGTRLLVL.

The DNA for the CDR3 is TGTGCCAGCAGCAAGGCAGGGTCAAGGAACACTGAAGCTTTCTTT. Encoded protein: CASSKAGSRNTEAFF. V usage is TRBV21-1 and J usage is TRBJ1-1; whether TRBD1, the table's D call, matches the DNA was not checked. TRBV21-1 is tagged as a pseudogene. CDR3 size: 15 residues.

CDR3 loop: CASSRGGSGTDTQYF. The CDR3 nucleotides read TGTGCCAGCAGCAGGGGCGGGAGTGGCACAGATACGCAGTATTTT. The chain recombines TRBV21-1 with TRBJ2-3; the DNA was not compared with TRBD2, the D call given in the table. TRBV21-1 is a pseudogene. The CDR3 spans 15 residues.

The gene calls are TRBV30 and TRBJ2-2; D gene uncertain. Germline CDR1 reads GTSNPN; CDR2 reads SVGIG (reference sequence). The CDR3 runs to 14 residues. V was clipped by 5 bases and J by 4 bases, with 14 bases between them. CDR3 sequence (DNA): TGTGCCTGGCGCCAGACTTGGAGCACCGGGGAGCTGTTTTTT. Translating it yields CAWRQTWSTGELFF.

This clone was counted a single time. The V and J genes are TRBV9 and TRBJ1-2; a possible D gene is TRBD1 (5 bases). Between the trimmed V and J ends, which lost 0 bases and 4 bases, there was a span of 10 bases. This CDR3 is 14 amino acids long. CDR1 and CDR2 from the germline V gene are SGDLS and YYNGEE. CDR3 amino acids: CASSVGATAYGYTF. As DNA, the CDR3 is TGTGCCAGCAGCGTAGGCGCGACAGCCTATGGCTACACCTTC. Together with reference TRBV9 and TRBJ1-2, the CDR3 gives the full variable domain: DSGVTQTPKHLITATGQRVTLRCSPRSGDLSVYWYQQSLDQGLQFLIQYYNGEERAKGNILERFSAQQFPDLHSELNLSSLELGDSALYFCASSVGATAYGYTFGSGTRLTVV.